Listed below are T cell receptor beta chains from one sample, sequenced in a study of control samples from healthy donors and cancer patients. Libraries were prepared by immunoSEQ multiplex PCR; TCRdb keeps only in-frame clonotypes and omits some of them. The sample gives approximately 87,000 clones, over 85% of which show up once; 1.3% is in the top ten. The sequenced material came from PBMCs. These receptors all come from a middle-aged woman with lung cancer. The CDR3 runs from the conserved cysteine through the conserved F or W. Each record gives: D gene, J gene, CDR3 length, V gene, clone size, CDR3 protein, CDR3 DNA. The D gene is left open where the match is weak. Some rows have no size entry. The others give once, few or many, or a class for an expanded clone.

d_call: TRBD1; j_call: TRBJ2-1; cdr3_length: 16; v_call: TRBV10-3; clone_size: NA; cdr3_aa: CAISESGQGSYNEQFF; cdr3_nt: TGTGCCATCAGTGAGTCCGGACAGGGCTCCTACAATGAGCAGTTCTTC
d_call: TRBD2; j_call: TRBJ2-2; cdr3_length: 15; v_call: TRBV30; clone_size: NA; cdr3_aa: CAWRTSGGRVGELFF; cdr3_nt: TGTGCCTGGCGGACTAGCGGGGGGCGGGTCGGGGAGCTGTTTTTT
d_call: NA; j_call: TRBJ1-1; cdr3_length: 15; v_call: TRBV5-1; clone_size: NA; cdr3_aa: CASSSSFNDGTEAFF; cdr3_nt: TGCGCCAGCAGCTCTAGCTTCAACGATGGCACTGAAGCTTTCTTT
d_call: NA; j_call: TRBJ1-2; cdr3_length: 13; v_call: TRBV5-4; clone_size: NA; cdr3_aa: CASSLTSNYGYTF; cdr3_nt: TGTGCCAGCAGCTTGACGTCTAACTATGGCTACACCTTC
d_call: NA; j_call: TRBJ2-1; cdr3_length: 11; v_call: TRBV5-4; clone_size: NA; cdr3_aa: CASSVGDEQFF; cdr3_nt: TGTGCCAGCAGCGTCGGGGATGAGCAGTTCTTC
d_call: TRBD2; j_call: TRBJ2-3; cdr3_length: 14; v_call: TRBV29-1; clone_size: NA; cdr3_aa: CSAVTSGEIDTQYF; cdr3_nt: TGCAGCGCGGTGACTAGCGGGGAAATAGATACGCAGTATTTT
d_call: NA; j_call: TRBJ1-2; cdr3_length: 13; v_call: TRBV29-1; clone_size: once; cdr3_aa: CSVAKDENYGYTF; cdr3_nt: TGCAGCGTCGCAAAGGATGAGAACTATGGCTACACCTTC
d_call: TRBD1; j_call: TRBJ2-6; cdr3_length: 13; v_call: TRBV3-1/TRBV3-2; clone_size: NA; cdr3_aa: CASRTGTGGVLTF; cdr3_nt: TGTGCCAGCCGTACCGGGACAGGGGGCGTCCTGACTTTC
d_call: TRBD1; j_call: TRBJ1-1; cdr3_length: 13; v_call: TRBV25-1; clone_size: NA; cdr3_aa: CASSVGTGIEAFF; cdr3_nt: TGTGCCAGCAGTGTGGGGACAGGGATTGAAGCTTTCTTT
d_call: NA; j_call: TRBJ1-2; cdr3_length: 12; v_call: TRBV7-6; clone_size: NA; cdr3_aa: CASSLGDYGYTF; cdr3_nt: TGTGCCAGCAGCCTCGGGGACTATGGCTACACCTTC
d_call: TRBD1; j_call: TRBJ2-7; cdr3_length: 13; v_call: TRBV27; clone_size: NA; cdr3_aa: CASKTGKNYEQYF; cdr3_nt: TGTGCCAGCAAGACAGGGAAAAACTACGAACAGTACTTC
d_call: NA; j_call: TRBJ1-1; cdr3_length: 13; v_call: TRBV29-1; clone_size: NA; cdr3_aa: CSFYRILGTEAFF; cdr3_nt: TGCAGCTTCTATCGAATCCTGGGGACTGAAGCTTTCTTT
d_call: NA; j_call: TRBJ2-6; cdr3_length: 14; v_call: TRBV9; clone_size: NA; cdr3_aa: CASSASSGANVLTF; cdr3_nt: TGTGCCAGCAGCGCGAGCTCTGGGGCCAACGTCCTGACTTTC
d_call: TRBD1; j_call: TRBJ2-1; cdr3_length: 16; v_call: TRBV4-2; clone_size: once; cdr3_aa: CASSPNPRQGYNEQFF; cdr3_nt: TGTGCCAGCAGCCCTAATCCACGACAGGGGTACAATGAGCAGTTCTTC
d_call: NA; j_call: TRBJ1-3; cdr3_length: 15; v_call: TRBV5-4; clone_size: NA; cdr3_aa: CASSWGGTSGNTIYF; cdr3_nt: TGTGCCAGCAGCTGGGGGGGAACCTCTGGAAACACCATATATTTT
d_call: NA; j_call: TRBJ2-1; cdr3_length: 15; v_call: TRBV2; clone_size: few; cdr3_aa: CASSERQGIYNEQFF; cdr3_nt: TGTGCCAGCAGTGAAAGGCAGGGGATATACAATGAGCAGTTCTTC
d_call: NA; j_call: TRBJ1-5; cdr3_length: 18; v_call: TRBV28; clone_size: NA; cdr3_aa: CASSLSFDTIKGDAPQHF; cdr3_nt: TGTGCCAGCAGTTTATCGTTCGACACAATCAAAGGGGATGCGCCCCAGCATTTT
d_call: NA; j_call: TRBJ1-5; cdr3_length: 16; v_call: TRBV4-1; clone_size: NA; cdr3_aa: CASSQEVGPGNQPQHF; cdr3_nt: TGCGCCAGCAGCCAAGAGGTAGGGCCGGGCAATCAGCCCCAGCATTTT
d_call: NA; j_call: TRBJ2-7; cdr3_length: 13; v_call: TRBV9; clone_size: NA; cdr3_aa: CASSVGHNYEQYF; cdr3_nt: TGTGCCAGCAGCGTAGGGCACAACTACGAGCAGTACTTC
d_call: NA; j_call: TRBJ2-2; cdr3_length: 15; v_call: TRBV5-1; clone_size: NA; cdr3_aa: CASSLAGGIGGELFF; cdr3_nt: TGCGCCAGCAGCTTGGCCGGCGGGATAGGCGGGGAGCTGTTTTTT
d_call: TRBD1; j_call: TRBJ1-4; cdr3_length: 19; v_call: TRBV27; clone_size: NA; cdr3_aa: CASSLLRGQPTATNEKLFF; cdr3_nt: TGTGCCAGCAGTTTACTGAGGGGGCAACCCACTGCAACTAATGAAAAACTGTTTTTT
d_call: TRBD2; j_call: TRBJ2-1; cdr3_length: 15; v_call: TRBV10-1; clone_size: NA; cdr3_aa: CASSLAGGSMDEQFF; cdr3_nt: TGCGCCAGCAGTCTAGCGGGGGGTTCTATGGATGAGCAGTTCTTC
d_call: NA; j_call: TRBJ1-5; cdr3_length: 14; v_call: TRBV9; clone_size: NA; cdr3_aa: CASSVAGDNQPQHF; cdr3_nt: TGTGCCAGCAGCGTAGCAGGGGACAATCAGCCCCAGCATTTT
d_call: TRBD1; j_call: TRBJ1-6; cdr3_length: 14; v_call: TRBV5-5; clone_size: NA; cdr3_aa: CASSRGQGVFSLHF; cdr3_nt: TGTGCCAGCAGCCGCGGCCAGGGGGTTTTTTCCCTCCACTTT
d_call: NA; j_call: TRBJ1-2; cdr3_length: 14; v_call: TRBV5-4; clone_size: NA; cdr3_aa: CASSSAGLPYGYTF; cdr3_nt: TGTGCCAGCAGCTCCGCGGGACTCCCCTATGGCTACACCTTC
d_call: TRBD1; j_call: TRBJ2-7; cdr3_length: 15; v_call: TRBV7-9; clone_size: NA; cdr3_aa: CASSPDRGLTYEQYF; cdr3_nt: TGTGCCAGCAGTCCCGACAGGGGGCTTACCTACGAGCAGTACTTC
d_call: NA; j_call: TRBJ2-6; cdr3_length: 15; v_call: TRBV5-3; clone_size: once; cdr3_aa: CARSLASSGANVLTF; cdr3_nt: TGTGCCAGAAGCTTGGCAAGCTCTGGGGCCAACGTCCTGACTTTC
d_call: NA; j_call: TRBJ1-1; cdr3_length: 15; v_call: TRBV10-3; clone_size: NA; cdr3_aa: CAISDLRDQNTEAFF; cdr3_nt: TGTGCCATCAGTGACCTCAGGGATCAGAACACTGAAGCTTTCTTT
d_call: NA; j_call: TRBJ1-3; cdr3_length: 13; v_call: TRBV5-1; clone_size: NA; cdr3_aa: CASSTGMGNTIYF; cdr3_nt: TGCGCCAGCAGCACAGGGATGGGAAACACCATATATTTT
d_call: NA; j_call: TRBJ2-7; cdr3_length: 13; v_call: TRBV13; clone_size: NA; cdr3_aa: CASSLGSRFEQYF; cdr3_nt: TGTGCCAGCAGCTTAGGCTCCAGGTTCGAGCAGTACTTC
d_call: NA; j_call: TRBJ1-5; cdr3_length: 14; v_call: TRBV27; clone_size: NA; cdr3_aa: CASSLGLSNQPQHF; cdr3_nt: TGTGCCAGCAGTTTAGGGCTTAGCAATCAGCCCCAGCATTTT
d_call: NA; j_call: TRBJ1-1; cdr3_length: 16; v_call: TRBV5-1; clone_size: NA; cdr3_aa: CASSWEGGALNTEAFF; cdr3_nt: TGCGCCAGCAGCTGGGAGGGCGGAGCATTGAACACTGAAGCTTTCTTT
d_call: NA; j_call: TRBJ1-5; cdr3_length: 13; v_call: TRBV24-1; clone_size: once; cdr3_aa: CATSGGGGGPQHF; cdr3_nt: TGTGCCACCAGCGGAGGGGGGGGAGGGCCCCAGCATTTT
d_call: NA; j_call: TRBJ1-4; cdr3_length: 11; v_call: TRBV3-1/TRBV3-2; clone_size: once; cdr3_aa: CASSQSEKLFF; cdr3_nt: TGTGCCAGCAGCCAGAGTGAAAAACTGTTTTTT
d_call: NA; j_call: TRBJ2-5; cdr3_length: 15; v_call: TRBV28; clone_size: NA; cdr3_aa: CASSLPGRKRETQYF; cdr3_nt: TGTGCCAGCAGTCTCCCTGGGCGGAAGCGGGAGACCCAGTACTTC
d_call: NA; j_call: TRBJ2-6; cdr3_length: 16; v_call: TRBV7-9; clone_size: NA; cdr3_aa: CASSLSEVAGANVLTF; cdr3_nt: TGTGCCAGCAGCCTATCTGAGGTTGCTGGGGCCAACGTCCTGACTTTC
d_call: NA; j_call: TRBJ1-2; cdr3_length: 15; v_call: TRBV6-1; clone_size: NA; cdr3_aa: CASSEGEGQHYGYTF; cdr3_nt: TGTGCCAGCAGTGAAGGGGAAGGACAGCACTATGGCTACACCTTC
d_call: TRBD1; j_call: TRBJ1-1; cdr3_length: 17; v_call: TRBV19; clone_size: NA; cdr3_aa: CASRNGQVVGKHTEAFF; cdr3_nt: TGTGCCAGTAGAAACGGACAGGTCGTGGGGAAGCACACTGAAGCTTTCTTT
d_call: NA; j_call: TRBJ2-5; cdr3_length: 13; v_call: TRBV9; clone_size: NA; cdr3_aa: CASSVGTEGTQYF; cdr3_nt: TGTGCCAGCAGCGTAGGAACAGAAGGGACCCAGTACTTC
d_call: NA; j_call: TRBJ1-2; cdr3_length: 13; v_call: TRBV19; clone_size: NA; cdr3_aa: CASSNRVGDGYTF; cdr3_nt: TGTGCCAGTAGTAATCGGGTAGGGGATGGCTACACCTTC
d_call: TRBD1; j_call: TRBJ1-4; cdr3_length: 14; v_call: TRBV6-5; clone_size: NA; cdr3_aa: CASRAGTVNEKLFF; cdr3_nt: TGTGCCAGCAGAGCCGGGACAGTTAATGAAAAACTGTTTTTT
d_call: NA; j_call: TRBJ1-1; cdr3_length: 13; v_call: TRBV7-2; clone_size: NA; cdr3_aa: CASSLGQETEAFF; cdr3_nt: TGTGCCAGCAGCTTAGGACAGGAAACCGAAGCTTTCTTT
d_call: TRBD1; j_call: TRBJ1-6; cdr3_length: 15; v_call: TRBV19; clone_size: NA; cdr3_aa: CASSPSGTGSSPLHF; cdr3_nt: TGTGCCAGTAGTCCCTCGGGGACAGGGTCCTCACCCCTCCACTTT
d_call: NA; j_call: TRBJ2-7; cdr3_length: 11; v_call: TRBV2; clone_size: NA; cdr3_aa: CASSGLGVQYF; cdr3_nt: TGTGCCAGCAGTGGTCTGGGGGTGCAGTACTTC
d_call: NA; j_call: TRBJ2-7; cdr3_length: 14; v_call: TRBV19; clone_size: NA; cdr3_aa: CASSPGTGIYEQYF; cdr3_nt: TGTGCCAGTAGTCCGGGAACAGGGATATACGAGCAGTACTTC
d_call: NA; j_call: TRBJ1-1; cdr3_length: 13; v_call: TRBV2; clone_size: once; cdr3_aa: CASSVMGNTEAFF; cdr3_nt: TGTGCCAGCAGTGTCATGGGTAACACTGAAGCTTTCTTT
d_call: NA; j_call: TRBJ2-1; cdr3_length: 10; v_call: TRBV2; clone_size: NA; cdr3_aa: CASVQPAQFF; cdr3_nt: TGTGCCAGCGTGCAGCCTGCGCAGTTCTTC
d_call: NA; j_call: TRBJ2-1; cdr3_length: 12; v_call: TRBV28; clone_size: NA; cdr3_aa: CASSLWGGRQFF; cdr3_nt: TGTGCCAGCAGTTTATGGGGGGGGCGACAGTTCTTC
d_call: NA; j_call: TRBJ1-3; cdr3_length: 13; v_call: TRBV7-8; clone_size: NA; cdr3_aa: CASSLGSGNTIYF; cdr3_nt: TGTGCCAGCAGCTTAGGGTCCGGAAACACCATATATTTT